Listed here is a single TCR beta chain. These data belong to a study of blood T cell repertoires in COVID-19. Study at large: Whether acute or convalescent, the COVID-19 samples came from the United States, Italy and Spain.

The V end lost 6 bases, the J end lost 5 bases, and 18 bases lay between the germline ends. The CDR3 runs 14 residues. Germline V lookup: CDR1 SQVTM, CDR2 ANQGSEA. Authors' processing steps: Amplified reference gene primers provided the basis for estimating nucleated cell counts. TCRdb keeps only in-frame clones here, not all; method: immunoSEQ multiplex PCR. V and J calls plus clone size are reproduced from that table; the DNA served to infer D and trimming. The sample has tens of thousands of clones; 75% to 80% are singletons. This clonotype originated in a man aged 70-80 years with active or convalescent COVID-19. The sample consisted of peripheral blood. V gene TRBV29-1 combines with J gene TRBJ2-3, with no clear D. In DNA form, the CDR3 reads TGCAGCGTGGCCCCCCTGGGTTCAGGAGATACGCAGTATTTT. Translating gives CSVAPLGSGDTQYF.